These 27 T cell receptor beta chains share one sample of origin, sequenced in a study of PD-L1 blockade in urothelial cancer. Time point defined: peripheral blood 6 weeks after treatment start. Using immunoSEQ multiplex PCR, the repertoire was profiled, and TCRdb retains in-frame clones only, with some absent. Here the sample spans roughly 46,000 clones, around 82% being singletons. Here the sequenced sample was PBMCs, taken around atezolizumab (anti-PD-L1) treatment. The receptors originated from a man aged 45-65 years with urothelial cancer.

This clone was counted once. This chain connects TRBV29-1 to TRBJ1-5, with TRBD1 matching over 7 bases. Germline loops: CDR1 SQVTM, CDR2 ANQGSEA. The CDR3 runs 13 residues. The ends lost 6 bases at V and 3 bases at J; junction bases unmatched: 5. The CDR3 DNA follows: TGCAGCGTAAACAGGGGATTCAATCAGCCCCAGCATTTT. Translated: CSVNRGFNQPQHF.

The CDR3 nucleotides are TGTGCTAGTGGTCTCGGCGGGGCACCCCGGAATTCACCCCTCCACTTT. It translates to CASGLGGAPRNSPLHF. The chain uses TRBV12-5 and TRBJ1-6; TRBD1 might be the D (5 bases). This CDR3 region has 16 residues. Germline CDR1 is LGHNT and CDR2 is FRNRAP. The ends were cut back, 5 bases at V and 7 bases at J, with 18 bases in the middle. Full variable domain (outside the CDR3, taken from reference TRBV12-5 and TRBJ1-6): DARVTQTPRHKVTEMGQEVTMRCQPILGHNTVFWYRQTMMQGLELLAYFRNRAPLDDSGMPKDRFSAEMPDATLATLKIQPSEPRDSAVYFCASGLGGAPRNSPLHFGNGTRLTVT.

The gene calls are TRBV30 and TRBJ1-1, with D perhaps TRBD1 (5 bases). The V end lost 1 base, the J end lost 5 bases, and 11 bases lay between the germline ends. CDR1 and CDR2 from the germline V gene are GTSNPN and SVGIG (reference sequence). The CDR3 loop spans 13 amino acids. The CDR3 DNA reads TGTGCCTGGAGTGGCGGGGGAGGGACTGAAGCTTTCTTT. This sequence encodes CAWSGGGGTEAFF.

V usage is TRBV6-5 and J usage is TRBJ1-4; D call uncertain. Germline V gene lookup returns CDR1 MNHEY and CDR2 SVGAGI. V gave up 8 bases and J gave up 3 bases, with 13 bases separating them. The CDR3 covers 14 residues. CDR3 sequence: CASGENGPNEKLFF. As DNA, the CDR3 is TGTGCCAGCGGAGAGAATGGCCCTAATGAAAAACTGTTTTTT.

The CDR3 nucleotides are TGTGCCAGCACCAACGGCTATGTCGGGGGGGCCCGTGAGACCCAGTACTTC. This gives the protein CASTNGYVGGARETQYF. The V call is TRBV18, the J call TRBJ2-5, with TRBD2 matching over 8 bases. Losses at the gene ends were 8 bases for V and 5 bases for J; bases not matched to a gene: 19. This CDR3 has 17 residues. In germline, CDR1 is KGHSH, CDR2 LQKENI. Using reference TRBV18 and TRBJ2-5 for the parts outside the CDR3, the full variable domain is NAGVMQNPRHLVRRRGQEARLRCSPMKGHSHVYWYRQLPEEGLKFMVYLQKENIIDESGMPKERFSAEFPKEGPSILRIQQVVRGDSAAYFCASTNGYVGGARETQYFGPGTRLLVL.

This chain uses TRBV7-8 with TRBJ2-7, with 8 bases that match TRBD2. Unmatched junction bases numbered 7, after V lost 5 bases and J lost 4 bases. From germline, CDR1 is SGHVS and CDR2 FQNEAQ. This CDR3 has 14 residues. CDR3 region: CASSPAGLGYEQYF. In DNA, the CDR3 is TGTGCCAGCAGCCCGGCGGGACTAGGGTACGAGCAGTACTTC.

Only one count was recorded for this clone. The CDR3 nucleotides are TGTGCCAGCAGCCAAGGGCTAGCGGACCTCTCCTACGAGCAGTACTTC. Amino acid sequence: CASSQGLADLSYEQYF. The rearrangement joins TRBV14 to TRBJ2-7; 7 positions match TRBD2. CDR3 length: 16 residues. Unmatched junction bases numbered 6, after V lost 1 base and J lost 0 bases. Germline V gene lookup returns CDR1 SGHDN and CDR2 FVKESK.

The chain joins TRBV18 to TRBJ2-5; 11 bases fit TRBD1. CDR3 length: 15 amino acids. The V and J ends lost 4 bases and 0 bases, in that order; junction bases with no gene match: 1. CDR1 is KGHSH and CDR2 is LQKENI in the germline V gene. In DNA form, the CDR3 reads TGTGCCAGCTCACGGGACAGGGGGGACCAAGAGACCCAGTACTTC. Its translation is CASSRDRGDQETQYF.

The rearrangement uses TRBV4-2 and TRBJ2-5; 7 nucleotides line up with TRBD2. Germline V CDR1 and CDR2: LGHNA, YNFKEQ. V lost 2 bases and J lost 4; bases outside the gene matches: 1. CDR3 size: 13 residues. The CDR3 nucleotides are TGTGCCAGCAGCCAACCGGGGGGAGAGACCCAGTACTTC. Amino acid sequence: CASSQPGGETQYF.

The J gene is TRBJ2-4, the V gene TRBV28; tentatively, D is TRBD1 (5 bases). The CDR3 loop spans 14 amino acids. V lost 6 bases, J lost 1 base, and 10 bases lay in between. Germline values: CDR1 MDHEN, CDR2 SYDVKM. The CDR3, as DNA: TGTGCCAGCAGCTCTGCAGGGGCCAAAAACATTCAGTACTTC. Translating it yields CASSSAGAKNIQYF.

This clone was picked up a small number of times. V gene TRBV5-4 combines with J gene TRBJ2-7; 11 bases fit TRBD2. This CDR3 spans 16 amino acids. Per the germline V gene, CDR1 is SGHNT and CDR2 is YYREEE (reference sequence). Losses at the gene ends were 2 bases for V and 7 bases for J; bases not matched to a gene: 11. The CDR3 loop is CASSLGLAGGLGEQYF. CDR3 DNA: TGTGCCAGCAGCTTAGGGCTAGCGGGAGGATTGGGAGAGCAGTACTTC.

The rearrangement joins TRBV5-8 to TRBJ2-7; the D gene is possibly TRBD2 (6 bases). CDR1 is SGHTS, CDR2 YDEGEE, per germline. This CDR3 comprises 15 residues. Trimming removed 5 bases at V and 2 bases at J, with 17 bases between. The DNA for the CDR3 is TGTGCCAGCAGTCCCCAGGGCGGGGATCCCTACGAGCAGTACTTC. Amino acid sequence: CASSPQGGDPYEQYF.

The rearrangement links TRBV27 to TRBJ2-1; the match to TRBD2 covers 13 bases. The length of the CDR3 is 17 residues. The germline V gene encodes CDR1 MNHEY and CDR2 SMNVEV (reference sequence). The V and J ends lost 3 bases and 8 bases, in that order; junction bases with no gene match: 10. The CDR3 coding sequence is TGTGCCAGCAGTTTCCGGAGGACTAGCGGGAGAGGGGATGAGCAGTTCTTC. Translating it yields CASSFRRTSGRGDEQFF.

The chain recombines TRBV7-9 with TRBJ1-1, with D maybe TRBD1 (5 bases). Germline CDR1 and CDR2: SEHNR and FQNEAQ (reference sequence). CDR3 length: 14 residues. V gave up 5 bases and J gave up 7 bases, with 17 bases separating them. The CDR3 DNA follows: TGTGCCAGCAGCACTGACAGAACCGACGTTGAAGCTTTCTTT. Its protein is CASSTDRTDVEAFF.

The V and J genes are TRBV4-3 and TRBJ2-3, with 8 nucleotides matching TRBD2. This CDR3 contains 19 residues. Germline V gene sequence: CDR1 LGHNA, CDR2 YSLEER. V gave up 0 bases and J gave up 3 bases; unmatched junction bases: 14. CDR3 sequence reads: CASSQDWGRGGRGTDTQYF. In DNA, the CDR3 is TGCGCCAGCAGCCAAGATTGGGGCCGGGGGGGGCGCGGGACAGATACGCAGTATTTT.

This chain joins TRBV7-6 and TRBJ2-7; the match to TRBD1 covers 7 bases. CDR1 and CDR2 (germline): SGHVS, FNYEAQ. Trimming removed 5 bases from V and 0 bases from J; junction bases left unmatched: 16. The CDR3 extends over 18 amino acids. The CDR3 DNA is TGTGCCAGCAGCATTACCGGGACAGCCTTCACCTCCTCCTACGAGCAGTACTTC. Translation gives CASSITGTAFTSSYEQYF.

The chain combines TRBV19 with TRBJ2-5, with TRBD2 matching 8 bases. CDR3 length equals 13 residues. J lost 3 bases, V lost 5 bases, and 2 bases had no gene match. Germline V gives CDR1 LNHDA, CDR2 SQIVND (reference sequence). This CDR3 is CASSRTSKETQYF. As DNA, the CDR3 is TGTGCCAGTAGTCGGACTAGCAAAGAGACCCAGTACTTC.

This clone was observed a few times. The chain uses TRBV30 and TRBJ1-5, with 8 positions matching TRBD1. V lost 3 bases to trimming and J lost 8 bases; unmatched junction nucleotides: 6. CDR3 length: 13 residues. From germline, CDR1 is GTSNPN and CDR2 SVGIG (reference sequence). The CDR3 is CAWSDDRGEPQHF. The CDR3 nucleotides read TGTGCCTGGAGCGACGACAGGGGTGAGCCCCAGCATTTT.

The chain combines TRBV7-2 with TRBJ1-4; weak D call: TRBD1 (6 bases). Germline CDR1 reads SGHTA; CDR2 reads FQGNSA. This CDR3 contains 16 residues. V lost 7 bases and J 10 bases, leaving 25 bases between the germline ends. The CDR3 region is CASTLEPRDNSRKLFF. CDR3 nucleotide sequence: TGTGCCAGCACCCTGGAACCTCGGGACAATAGTCGAAAACTGTTTTTT.

The V and J genes are TRBV18 and TRBJ2-4, with 8 bases fitting TRBD1. Germline values: CDR1 KGHSH, CDR2 LQKENI. Trimming cost V 3 bases and J 0 bases; bases outside gene matches: 7. The CDR3 contains 17 residues. CDR3 bases: TGTGCCAGCTCACCGACGACAGGGGCCTTAGCCAAAAACATTCAGTACTTC. Its translation is CASSPTTGALAKNIQYF.

V and J are TRBV7-3 and TRBJ2-7, with TRBD2 matching 12 bases. This CDR3 comprises 17 residues. Germline V CDR1 and CDR2: SGHTA, FQGTGA. Trimming took 1 base from V and 4 from J; bases not matched to a gene: 8. The CDR3 nucleotides read TGTGCCAGCAGCTTAAACCCTCTGACTAGCGGGGGTTACGAGCAGTACTTC. Translating gives CASSLNPLTSGGYEQYF.

The V and J genes are TRBV28 and TRBJ2-2; D may be TRBD2 (6 bases). Trimming stripped 10 bases from V and 5 bases from J, with 20 bases between. Germline V gene data show CDR1 as MDHEN and CDR2 as SYDVKM. The CDR3 length is 15 residues. The CDR3, as DNA: TGTGCCACAGGGAGGCCAACGTCCCTGACCGGGGAGCTGTTTTTT. Its protein is CATGRPTSLTGELFF. The full variable domain, completed using reference TRBV28 and TRBJ2-2, is DVKVTQSSRYLVKRTGEKVFLECVQDMDHENMFWYRQDPGLGLRLIYFSYDVKMKEKGDIPEGYSVSREKKERFSLILESASTNQTSMYLCATGRPTSLTGELFFGEGSRLTVL.

The chain carries TRBV9 and TRBJ2-7, with 15 bases that match TRBD2. Looked up from germline, CDR1 is SGDLS and CDR2 is YYNGEE. V was clipped by 4 bases and J by 6 bases; unmatched bases: 8. This CDR3 spans 16 amino acids. The CDR3 spells CASSPRGTSGGTEQYF. CDR3 nucleotide sequence: TGTGCCAGCAGCCCCCGGGGGACTAGCGGGGGGACCGAGCAGTACTTC.

This clone is a singleton in its sample. This chain links TRBV6-5 with TRBJ2-1; TRBD2 matches at 12 bases. Per germline, CDR1 MNHEY and CDR2 SVGAGI. V shed 5 bases, J shed 5 bases, and the junction held 4 bases outside the gene matches. This CDR3 comprises 15 residues. The CDR3 protein is CASSLAGGPNNEQFF. The CDR3, as DNA: TGTGCCAGCAGTCTAGCGGGAGGGCCGAACAATGAGCAGTTCTTC.

This clone was seen a single time. This rearrangement joins TRBV6-5 to TRBJ1-5, with D uncertain. V was clipped by 6 bases and J by 3 bases, with 9 bases between them. The CDR3 consists of 13 residues. Germline loops: CDR1 MNHEY, CDR2 SVGAGI. The CDR3 region has the DNA TGTGCCAGCAGCCGACATGACAATCAGCCCCAGCATTTT. Translation gives CASSRHDNQPQHF.

The chain links TRBV7-2 to TRBJ2-7; 9 nucleotides agree with TRBD1. The J segment lost 2 bases and the V segment lost 5 bases, leaving 4 bases of the junction unmatched. The CDR3 extends over 14 amino acids. Germline V gene sequence: CDR1 SGHTA, CDR2 FQGNSA. In DNA, the CDR3 is TGTGCCAGCAGCCAAGACAGGGGGACCTACGAGCAGTACTTC. Amino acids: CASSQDRGTYEQYF.

J is TRBJ2-3 and V is TRBV7-8; 11 bases fit TRBD2. The trim removed 4 bases at V and 5 bases at J, leaving 11 bases unmatched. This CDR3 contains 17 residues. Per germline, CDR1 SGHVS and CDR2 FQNEAQ. The CDR3 loop is CASSSLFSGRAGDTQYF. CDR3 nucleotide sequence: TGTGCCAGCAGCTCCCTCTTTAGCGGGAGGGCCGGAGATACGCAGTATTTT.